The next 2 T cell receptor beta chains were all read from a single sample in a study of blood T cell repertoires in COVID-19. The table came from immunoSEQ multiplex PCR; TCRdb's copy has only in-frame clones and leaves some out. The sample has 250,000 to 350,000 clones, 80% to 90% seen once. The specimen sequenced was peripheral blood. The receptors derive from a man aged 30 to 39 with acute or convalescent COVID-19.

The chain combines TRBV7-3 with TRBJ2-2; 10 bases align to TRBD2. Germline values: CDR1 SGHTA, CDR2 FQGTGA. The CDR3 consists of 12 residues. The V segment lost 7 bases and the J segment 7 bases; nucleotides outside the gene matches: 0. CDR3 protein: CASKREGGELFF. The CDR3, as DNA: TGTGCCAGCAAGCGGGAGGGCGGGGAGCTGTTTTTT.

The CDR3 here is CASSYSPTFRGYGYTF. In DNA form, the CDR3 reads TGTGCCAGCAGTTACTCCCCTACATTCAGGGGCTATGGCTACACCTTC. V is TRBV6-5 and J is TRBJ1-2; the D gene is possibly TRBD1 (6 bases). Trimming removed 0 bases from V and 4 bases from J, with 15 bases in between. This CDR3 region has 16 residues. The germline V gene encodes CDR1 MNHEY and CDR2 SVGAGI.